Shown below are 29 T cell receptor beta chains from a single sample sequenced in a study of shared clonotypes between healthy human individuals. Only in-frame clones appear in the TCRdb table, and some are missing; sequencing was by immunoSEQ multiplex PCR. The sample yields 740,000 or so clones, around 73% seen once. Sequencing input: memory CD4+ T cells sorted from blood. Subset: CD45RA-negative fraction. The receptors shown here come from a woman in her twenties or thirties in good health.

The genes are TRBV18 and TRBJ1-2; D is possibly TRBD1 (6 bases). Germline-derived CDR1 and CDR2 are KGHSH and LQKENI. Trimming took off 4 bases at V and 3 bases at J, with 15 bases between the two ends. The CDR3 extends over 15 amino acids. CDR3 bases: TGTGCCAGCTCACAACAGGGCTCTCGGGACTATGGCTACACCTTC. It yields the protein CASSQQGSRDYGYTF.

This chain uses TRBV27 with TRBJ2-7; TRBD1 agrees at 7 bases. Germline loops: CDR1 MNHEY, CDR2 SMNVEV (reference sequence). J was trimmed by 2 bases and V by 4 bases; bases with no gene match: 2. This CDR3 contains 13 residues. The DNA for the CDR3 is TGTGCCAGCAGTTCAGGGGGTACCTACGAGCAGTACTTC. As protein: CASSSGGTYEQYF.

V gene TRBV14 combines with J gene TRBJ2-1; possible D gene TRBD2, 5 bases. Trimming removed 4 bases at V and 0 bases at J, with 10 bases between. Germline-derived CDR1 and CDR2 are SGHDN and FVKESK. The CDR3 is 15 residues long. CDR3 in DNA: TGTGCCAGCAGCCCGCCGGGGAGCTCCTACAATGAGCAGTTCTTC. Its protein is CASSPPGSSYNEQFF.

Only a few counts were recorded for this clone. The chain has TRBV5-5 and TRBJ1-2, with a weak D call TRBD1 (5 bases). Germline values: CDR1 SGHKS, CDR2 YYEKEE (reference sequence). This CDR3 has 14 amino acids. The germline V and J ends were trimmed by 4 bases and 4 bases, with 14 bases remaining between them. DNA for the CDR3: TGTGCCAGCAGCGCCCGGGACGACGGCTATGGCTACACCTTC. Protein sequence: CASSARDDGYGYTF.

The chain carries TRBV4-2 and TRBJ1-2; D not certain. Trimming pared 4 bases from V and 7 bases from J, leaving 7 bases between. The CDR3 sequence is 11 residues long. Per germline, CDR1 LGHNA and CDR2 YNFKEQ. Here the CDR3 DNA reads TGTGCCAGCAGCCGGATGGGTGGCTACACCTTC. Its translation is CASSRMGGYTF.

The chain employs TRBV29-1 and TRBJ1-2; TRBD1 matches 8 bases. The J segment lost 8 bases and the V segment lost 5 bases, leaving 13 bases of the junction unmatched. This CDR3 has 14 residues. Germline CDR1 reads SQVTM; CDR2 reads ANQGSEA. CDR3 region: CSVSTPGGAHGYTF. DNA for the CDR3: TGCAGCGTTTCTACCCCAGGGGGCGCCCACGGCTACACCTTC.

This clone appeared once. The chain carries TRBV6-1 and TRBJ2-7, with a tentative D call TRBD2 (6 bases). Germline values: CDR1 MNHNS, CDR2 SASEGT. Trimming removed 6 bases from V and 2 bases from J, with 17 bases in between. The CDR3 contains 15 residues. The CDR3 sequence: CASRASRGLAYEQYF. Written as DNA, the CDR3 is TGTGCCAGCAGGGCCTCACGGGGGTTGGCCTACGAGCAGTACTTC.

The V and J genes are TRBV5-1 and TRBJ2-1; the match to TRBD2 covers 10 bases. CDR1 is SGHRS and CDR2 is YFSETQ in the germline V gene. V shed 2 bases, J shed 2 bases, and the junction held 10 bases outside the gene matches. The CDR3 sequence is 18 residues long. The CDR3 nucleotides read TGCGCCAGCAGCTTTGCAGCGGGAGGGCCTGGGACCTACAATGAGCAGTTCTTC. Residues: CASSFAAGGPGTYNEQFF.

This chain's CDR3 is CASSNPGQTYEQYF. CDR3 bases: TGTGCCAGCAGTAATCCGGGACAAACCTACGAGCAGTACTTC. This sequence joins TRBV28 and TRBJ2-7; D is possibly TRBD1 (6 bases). The CDR3 runs 14 residues. V was clipped by 5 bases and J by 2 bases, with 13 bases between them. CDR1 MDHEN and CDR2 SYDVKM come from the germline V gene.

V usage is TRBV2 and J usage is TRBJ2-2, with 7 nucleotides matching TRBD2. This CDR3 is 15 amino acids long. CDR1 and CDR2 (germline): SNHLY, FYNNEI. V lost 8 bases, J lost 5 bases, and 11 bases stayed unmatched. The DNA for the CDR3 is TGTGCCAGCTTATTCCTGAGCGGGAATACCGGGGAGCTGTTTTTT. Amino acid sequence: CASLFLSGNTGELFF.

J is TRBJ2-6 and V is TRBV21-1. TRBV21-1 counts as a pseudogene. This CDR3 is built from 20 residues. The CDR3 bases are TGTGCCAGCAGCAAGGAACGAGCCTCACCCCTCTCCTCTGGGGCCAACGTCCTGACTTTC. Translated, it gives CASSKERASPLSSGANVLTF.

The V and J genes are TRBV5-1 and TRBJ2-2; TRBD2 might be the D (5 bases). V gave up 0 bases and J gave up 6 bases, with 9 bases separating them. This CDR3 contains 14 residues. Germline CDR1 reads SGHRS; CDR2 reads YFSETQ. CDR3 region: CASSLAGDPGELFF. CDR3 nucleotide sequence: TGCGCCAGCAGCTTGGCCGGGGATCCCGGGGAGCTGTTTTTT.

The rearrangement links TRBV10-3 to TRBJ2-5; unclear D gene. With the DNA end fitting TRBJ2-7 better, the J assignment may be wrong. The CDR3 sequence is 19 residues long. Germline V lookup: CDR1 ENHRY, CDR2 SYGVKD. The CDR3 sequence: CAISESAPAIITPSYEQYF. The CDR3, as DNA: TGTGCCATCAGTGAGTCAGCGCCTGCGATCATAACACCTTCCTACGAGCAGTACTTC.

This clone was found a few times. J is TRBJ1-2 and V is TRBV2, with D hard to call. Germline V gene lookup returns CDR1 SNHLY and CDR2 FYNNEI. There are 12 residues in the CDR3. V was clipped by 7 bases and J by 7 bases, with 13 bases between them. DNA of the CDR3: TGTGCCAGCATTTGGGTGGAAGGTGGCTACACCTTC. Translation: CASIWVEGGYTF.

This clone came up many times. The CDR3 spells CASSYRGQADTQYF. The DNA of the CDR3 is TGTGCCAGCAGCTACAGGGGGCAGGCAGATACGCAGTATTTT. The chain combines TRBV11-3 with TRBJ2-3; 9 bases map to TRBD1. This CDR3 has 14 residues. Looked up from germline, CDR1 is SGHNT and CDR2 is YENEEA. With V trimmed by 4 bases and J by 4 bases, 3 bases remained unmatched.

This chain links TRBV6-5 with TRBJ2-3; 12 bases map to TRBD1. J was trimmed by 6 bases and V by 6 bases; bases with no gene match: 4. This CDR3 spans 14 amino acids. CDR1 is MNHEY and CDR2 is SVGAGI in the germline V gene. The CDR3 loop reads CASSRGQGADTQYF. Written as DNA, the CDR3 is TGTGCCAGCAGCCGGGGACAGGGGGCCGATACGCAGTATTTT.

The rearrangement links TRBV6-5 to TRBJ2-1; TRBD1 agrees at 10 bases. The V segment lost 4 bases and the J segment 6 bases; nucleotides outside the gene matches: 6. The CDR3 runs 15 residues. CDR1 is MNHEY and CDR2 is SVGAGI in the germline V gene. CDR3 sequence (DNA): TGTGCCAGCAGTTCCACCGGACAGGGGGTCAATGAGCAGTTCTTC. Its protein is CASSSTGQGVNEQFF.

The chain joins TRBV4-1 to TRBJ1-6; D may be TRBD1 (6 bases). This CDR3 spans 15 amino acids. Per the germline V gene, CDR1 is MGHRA and CDR2 is YSYEKL. Trimming took 9 bases from V and 3 from J, leaving 15 bases between them. This chain's CDR3 is CASVVTGIYNSPLHF. Here the CDR3 DNA reads TGCGCCAGTGTCGTCACAGGGATCTATAATTCACCCCTCCACTTT.

The chain uses TRBV27 and TRBJ2-1; D is undetermined. This CDR3 spans 16 amino acids. Germline CDR1 and CDR2: MNHEY and SMNVEV (reference sequence). The V and J ends lost 6 bases and 4 bases respectively, with 19 bases between them. In DNA, the CDR3 is TGTGCCAGCAGCCCCTCGGGTACTTTAGGTTACAATGAGCAGTTCTTC. It yields the protein CASSPSGTLGYNEQFF.

This chain connects TRBV27 to TRBJ1-5; D uncertain. Germline V gives CDR1 MNHEY, CDR2 SMNVEV (reference sequence). V was clipped by 8 bases and J by 7 bases, with 12 bases between them. The CDR3 consists of 12 residues. The CDR3 DNA follows: TGTGCCAGCGCCTATCTGGGGCAGCCCCAGCATTTT. This codes for CASAYLGQPQHF.

This clone appeared a few times. This rearrangement joins TRBV6-6 to TRBJ2-7; 9 positions match TRBD1. Germline V gives CDR1 MNHNY, CDR2 SVGAGI (reference sequence). V dropped 6 bases and J dropped 2; count of bases not matched to a gene: 11. This CDR3 region has 16 residues. CDR3 DNA: TGTGCCAGCAGGCCCGACAGGGGGAAGAGGACCTACGAGCAGTACTTC. Its translation is CASRPDRGKRTYEQYF.

The chain employs TRBV5-1 and TRBJ2-1; D is undetermined. The CDR3 length is 15 residues. In germline, CDR1 is SGHRS, CDR2 YFSETQ. V dropped 1 base and J dropped 1 base, with 9 bases sitting between them. In DNA, the CDR3 is TGCGCCAGCAGCTTGTGGGCAGAGTCCTACAATGAGCAGTTCTTC. Translation: CASSLWAESYNEQFF.

This rearrangement joins TRBV6-5 to TRBJ2-3, with 9 positions matching TRBD2. Germline loops: CDR1 MNHEY, CDR2 SVGAGI. The CDR3 extends over 14 amino acids. Trimming at V came to 7 bases and at J to 0 bases, leaving 2 bases not matched to a gene. This CDR3 is CASKSGRSTDTQYF. In nucleotides, the CDR3 is TGTGCCAGCAAAAGCGGGAGGAGCACAGATACGCAGTATTTT.

This chain uses TRBV6-1 with TRBJ1-1; a possible D gene is TRBD1 (5 bases). The germline gives CDR1 MNHNS, CDR2 SASEGT. This CDR3 region has 15 residues. Deletions cut 4 bases from V and 3 bases from J, with 15 bases between. CDR3 bases: TGTGCCAGCAGTGCTTTACAGGTGATGGACACTGAAGCTTTCTTT. This codes for CASSALQVMDTEAFF.

The chain uses TRBV6-1 and TRBJ2-2, with D perhaps TRBD2 (6 bases). The CDR3 covers 15 residues. The V gene's germline CDR1 is MNHNS and CDR2 SASEGT. The V end lost 7 bases, the J end lost 2 bases, and 14 bases lay between the germline ends. In DNA, the CDR3 is TGTGCCAGCACCGTTGGGACTCAAAACACCGGGGAGCTGTTTTTT. It is translated as CASTVGTQNTGELFF.

This clone has more than one count but fewer than ten. The chain carries TRBV5-1 and TRBJ1-4, with D tentatively TRBD1 (5 bases). V gave up 0 bases and J gave up 4 bases, with 13 bases separating them. Per germline, CDR1 SGHRS and CDR2 YFSETQ. The CDR3 has 16 residues. The CDR3 sequence is CASSLGQLALNEKLFF. The CDR3 DNA follows: TGCGCCAGCAGCTTGGGACAGTTGGCCCTTAATGAAAAACTGTTTTTT. Supplemented by reference TRBV5-1 and TRBJ1-4, the full variable domain reads KAGVTQTPRYLIKTRGQQVTLSCSPISGHRSVSWYQQTPGQGLQFLFEYFSETQRNKGNFPGRFSGRQFSNSRSEMNVSTLELGDSALYLCASSLGQLALNEKLFFGSGTQLSVL.

V and J are TRBV10-3 and TRBJ2-3; D gene ambiguous. The length of the CDR3 is 12 residues. The V gene's germline CDR1 is ENHRY and CDR2 SYGVKD. V shed 8 bases and J shed 4 bases, with 10 bases lying between them. The DNA of the CDR3 is TGTGCCATCCGGGCCGCTGCAGATACGCAGTATTTT. Protein: CAIRAAADTQYF.

The J gene is TRBJ2-3, the V gene TRBV7-9; tentative D call: TRBD1 (7 bases). The length of the CDR3 is 15 residues. Germline values: CDR1 SEHNR, CDR2 FQNEAQ (reference sequence). Between the trimmed V and J ends, which lost 5 bases and 3 bases, there was a span of 15 bases. The CDR3 nucleotides read TGTGCCAGCAGCCTCAGGGGGGCAGAAACAGATACGCAGTATTTT. Translating gives CASSLRGAETDTQYF.

The V call is TRBV28, the J call TRBJ1-4, with no clear D. The CDR3 runs 15 residues. Germline assignment: CDR1 MDHEN and CDR2 SYDVKM. Trimming stripped 3 bases from V and 3 bases from J, with 11 bases between. CDR3 protein: CASSFPGGSNEKLFF. CDR3 in DNA: TGTGCCAGCAGTTTCCCCGGCGGATCTAATGAAAAACTGTTTTTT. Complete variable domain (other parts from reference TRBV28 and TRBJ1-4): DVKVTQSSRYLVKRTGEKVFLECVQDMDHENMFWYRQDPGLGLRLIYFSYDVKMKEKGDIPEGYSVSREKKERFSLILESASTNQTSMYLCASSFPGGSNEKLFFGSGTQLSVL.